The 13 T cell receptor beta chains listed next were all sequenced from one sample in a study of T cell responses to AZD1222 COVID-19 vaccine. Libraries were prepared by immunoSEQ multiplex PCR; TCRdb keeps only in-frame clonotypes and omits some of them. The sample records approximately 150,000 clones, approximately 90% being singletons. Sequenced here: peripheral blood, sampled 28 days after the second AZD1222 dose. The receptors stem from an adult who received the AZD1222 COVID-19 vaccine.

This chain uses TRBV3-1 (or the pseudogene TRBV3-2) with TRBJ2-3; D is unresolved. The CDR3 consists of 15 residues. Germline CDR1 and CDR2: LGHDT and YNNKEL (reference sequence). V lost 1 base, J lost 2 bases, and 10 bases lay in between. The DNA for the CDR3 is TGTGCCAGCAGCCAAGTGGCAGCCTTCACAGATACGCAGTATTTT. It encodes CASSQVAAFTDTQYF.

The rearrangement uses TRBV7-3 and TRBJ2-7; tentatively, D is TRBD2 (7 bases). V lost 1 base and J 2 bases, leaving 12 bases between the germline ends. Looked up from germline, CDR1 is SGHTA and CDR2 is FQGTGA. CDR3 size: 15 residues. The DNA for the CDR3 is TGTGCCAGCAGCTTAAAGCAAGGGGGGGCCTACGAGCAGTACTTC. Protein product: CASSLKQGGAYEQYF.

This sequence joins TRBV12-3 or TRBV12-4 and TRBJ1-5, with D uncertain. The CDR3 has 12 amino acids. Trimming shortened V by 3 bases and J by 3 bases, and 3 bases separated the two germline ends. For the CDR3, the DNA is TGTGCCAGCAGTTTGTTCAATCAGCCCCAGCATTTT. This codes for CASSLFNQPQHF.

CDR3 nucleotides: TGCGCCAGCAGCTTGGGGGCCGGGAGTTCTGCGGGGGGACCCAAAGAGACCCAGTACTTC. Amino acids: CASSLGAGSSAGGPKETQYF. The rearrangement uses TRBV5-1 and TRBJ2-5; TRBD2 matches at 8 bases. Unmatched junction bases numbered 19, after V lost 0 bases and J lost 3 bases. The germline V gene encodes CDR1 SGHRS and CDR2 YFSETQ. CDR3 length: 20 amino acids.

This chain links TRBV28 with TRBJ1-1; D may be TRBD1 (5 bases). Germline values: CDR1 MDHEN, CDR2 SYDVKM. The CDR3 sequence is 14 residues long. The V and J ends lost 1 base and 4 bases respectively, with 10 bases between them. CDR3 DNA sequence: TGTGCCAGCAGTTTATTAGGGGAGTCCACTGAAGCTTTCTTT. Its protein is CASSLLGESTEAFF. The full variable domain, its missing parts supplied by reference TRBV28 and TRBJ1-1, is DVKVTQSSRYLVKRTGEKVFLECVQDMDHENMFWYRQDPGLGLRLIYFSYDVKMKEKGDIPEGYSVSREKKERFSLILESASTNQTSMYLCASSLLGESTEAFFGQGTRLTVV.

The chain combines TRBV6-5 with TRBJ2-2, with unresolved D. Trimming left V 7 bases short and J 5 bases short, with 14 bases between. The germline CDR1 and CDR2 sequences are MNHEY and SVGAGI. The CDR3 covers 14 residues. The CDR3 sequence: CASTLRPLTGELFF. In DNA, the CDR3 is TGTGCCAGCACCCTCCGGCCCTTGACCGGGGAGCTGTTTTTT.

The V call is TRBV16, the J call TRBJ1-1; D not certain. V lost 4 bases, J lost 1 base, and 10 bases lay in between. Germline-derived CDR1 and CDR2 are KGHSY and FQNENV. This CDR3 comprises 14 residues. CDR3 sequence (DNA): TGTGCCAGCAGCCGGTCTTGGTCGAACACTGAAGCTTTCTTT. Translated: CASSRSWSNTEAFF. The full variable domain, with the rest looked up from reference TRBV16 and TRBJ1-1, is GEEVAQTPKHLVRGEGQKAKLYCAPIKGHSYVFWYQQVLKNEFKFLISFQNENVFDETGMPKERFSAKCLPNSPCSLEIQATKLEDSAVYFCASSRSWSNTEAFFGQGTRLTVV.

This clone was picked up one time. The chain uses TRBV4-3 and TRBJ1-4; the D gene is possibly TRBD1 (6 bases). The CDR3 consists of 16 residues. V lost 0 bases, J lost 6 bases, and 14 bases lay in between. Germline V lookup: CDR1 LGHNA, CDR2 YSLEER. The chain's CDR3 is CASSQDYPGGDEKLFF. The CDR3 DNA follows: TGCGCCAGCAGCCAAGATTATCCGGGGGGCGATGAAAAACTGTTTTTT.

The chain employs TRBV29-1 and TRBJ2-1; TRBD1 is a possible D gene (5 bases). The V end was cut by 8 bases, the J end by 6 bases, with 14 bases between. Germline assignment: CDR1 SQVTM and CDR2 ANQGSEA. CDR3 length: 12 amino acids. This CDR3 reads CSPSAGPNEQFF. The DNA for the CDR3 is TGCAGCCCCTCGGCAGGGCCCAATGAGCAGTTCTTC.

The CDR3 nucleotides are TGTGCCAGCAGTTTTCTCAGCTCCTACAATGAGCAGTTCTTC. Its translation is CASSFLSSYNEQFF. The genes are TRBV27 and TRBJ2-1; D is unclear. This CDR3 region has 14 residues. Per germline, CDR1 MNHEY and CDR2 SMNVEV (reference sequence). V lost 3 bases, J lost 0 bases, and 6 bases lay in between.

The chain is built from TRBV27 and TRBJ1-1; weak D call: TRBD1 (6 bases). From germline, CDR1 is MNHEY and CDR2 SMNVEV (reference sequence). CDR3 size: 13 residues. V was clipped by 3 bases and J by 4 bases, with 9 bases between them. This CDR3 reads CASSFARGTEAFF. CDR3 in DNA: TGTGCCAGCAGTTTCGCCAGGGGCACTGAAGCTTTCTTT.

The V gene is TRBV10-3, the J gene TRBJ2-1, with D uncertain. V was pared by 3 bases and J by 2 bases, with 11 bases between. CDR1 is ENHRY, CDR2 SYGVKD, per germline. The CDR3 spans 15 residues. The CDR3 coding sequence is TGTGCCATCAGTGAAAGGGAAGTGACCTACAATGAGCAGTTCTTC. This gives the protein CAISEREVTYNEQFF.

The genes are TRBV5-1 and TRBJ1-2; perhaps TRBD1 as D (5 bases). Germline CDR1 SGHRS, CDR2 YFSETQ. Trimming cost V 0 bases and J 6 bases, with 12 bases left between them. CDR3 length equals 14 residues. The CDR3 region is CASSLAAGTDGYTF. CDR3 bases: TGCGCCAGCAGCTTGGCGGCAGGGACGGATGGCTACACCTTC.